This T cell receptor (beta chain) was sequenced for a study of a mutant IDH1 vaccine in newly diagnosed glioma. Overall study context: In some groups vaccination began 4-6 weeks post-radiotherapy; others received it with temozolomide. Receipt of radiotherapy, temozolomide, or both preceded the study, and most received both.

Germline V gene lookup returns CDR1 MNHEY and CDR2 SVGAGI. V was shortened by 0 bases and J by 2 bases, with 13 bases between the two germline ends. The CDR3 has 16 residues. With regard to this clone: Antigen: not known.

The assay was immunoSEQ multiplex PCR, and TCRdb's table has in-frame clones only and misses some. The sample holds 58,000 or so clones, about nine tenths seen once. Time point indicated: week 35, safety follow-up. Each dose delivered 300 ug of mutant IDH1 20-mer peptide subcutaneously with imiquimod. Overall study results and limits: Whatever changes occurred in top peripheral T cell clonotypes seemed unrelated to pseudoprogression.

This TCR derives from a man in his forties with glioma. Sequencing was performed on PBMCs, taken from a glioma patient whose treatment included an IDH1 peptide vaccine. This chain uses TRBV6-5 with TRBJ1-2; possible D gene TRBD1, 6 bases. As DNA, the CDR3 is TGTGCCAGCAGTTACTCCGGGGGCCGGACAAACTATGGCTACACCTTC. This gives the protein CASSYSGGRTNYGYTF.